The clone carrying this T cell receptor (beta chain) was seen at least ten times. The source of the sample is a study of early T cells in non-severe SARS-CoV-2 infection. CDR3 length equals 16 residues. Germline lookup yields CDR1 DFQATT and CDR2 SNEGSKA (reference sequence). Trimming took 0 bases from V and 4 from J; bases not matched to a gene: 10. TCRdb reprocessed the 5' RACE reads with MiXCR, giving one entry per CDR3 protein. Among roughly 58,000 distinct CDR3 sequences listed, under 15% were seen once. The material sequenced was whole blood. This chain connects TRBV20-1 to TRBJ1-2; 8 bases line up with TRBD1. The sequence derives from an adult who was a healthcare worker with PCR-confirmed SARS-CoV-2 infection or an uninfected control (not recorded which). DNA for the CDR3: TGCAGTGCTAGAGACCTGGACAGGGCCCTTCTCTATGGCTACACCTTC. This codes for CSARDLDRALLYGYTF.